This entry lists 20 T cell receptor beta chains sequenced from one sample in a study of T cell clonality in common variable immunodeficiency. Clones were read by immunoSEQ multiplex PCR, and TCRdb kept only the in-frame ones, dropping some. The sample contains roughly 48,000 clones, none of them singletons. The sample comprised peripheral blood mononuclear cells. The receptors here all came from a person between 18 and 69 years old in good health.

This clone was counted at least ten times. The covered CDR3 bases are TGTGCCAGTAGTATGAGGAACAGGGGGCGAACAGATACG. Protein: CASSMRNRGRTDT. The complete CDR3 sequence is CASSMRNRGRTDTQYF. The V call is TRBV19, the J call TRBJ2-3; 9 nucleotides align to TRBD1. Read coverage stops 3 residues before the CDR3 terminus; the germline J gene supplies the remainder. Germline CDR1 is LNHDA and CDR2 is SQIVND (reference sequence). The length of the CDR3 is 16 residues. After removal of 3 bases from V and 3 bases from J, the junction contained 7 bases not matched to a gene.

This clone was seen a handful of times. The CDR3 is cut off 3 residues early in the read; its end comes from the germline J gene. This sequence joins TRBV7-6 and TRBJ2-1; 8 bases map to TRBD2. Germline trimming cut 0 bases from V and 4 bases from J; bases unmatched to any gene: 5. Germline CDR1 SGHVS, CDR2 FNYEAQ. This CDR3 is 16 amino acids long. CDR3 sequence reads: CASSLAIAGGYNEQFF. The covered CDR3 bases are TGTGCCAGCAGCTTAGCGATTGCGGGAGGATACAATGAG. The full variable domain, in which reference TRBV7-6 and TRBJ2-1 provide the parts outside the CDR3, is GAGVSQSPRYKVTKRGQDVALRCDPISGHVSLYWYRQALGQGPEFLTYFNYEAQQDKSGLPNDRFSAERPEGSISTLTIQRTEQRDSAMYRCASSLAIAGGYNEQFFGPGTRLTVL.

There are a few counts of this clone. The read ends 3 residues shy of where the CDR3 ends; the end is completed using the germline J gene. The V call is TRBV7-9, the J call TRBJ1-1, with D possibly being TRBD1 (5 bases). CDR1 and CDR2 (germline): SEHNR, FQNEAQ (reference sequence). With 5 bases removed from V and 4 bases from J, the gap between germline ends came to 14 bases. The CDR3 totals 14 residues. Incomplete CDR3 DNA: TGTGCCAGCAGCCCACCCCCCACAGGCACTGAA. Protein sequence: CASSPPPTGTE. The CDR3 in full is CASSPPPTGTEAFF.

This clone was counted many times. The read ends 3 residues before the CDR3 terminus; that terminus is restored from the germline J gene. The chain has TRBV20-1 and TRBJ2-7, with 8 bases matching TRBD1. This CDR3 comprises 15 residues. Unmatched junction bases numbered 5, after V lost 0 bases and J lost 1 base. Germline lookup yields CDR1 DFQATT and CDR2 SNEGSKA (reference sequence). The CDR3 is CSARDTGGRSYEQYF. CDR3 DNA (partial): TGCAGTGCTAGAGATACAGGGGGTCGATCCTACGAG.

This clone appeared many times. The read falls 3 residues short of the CDR3 end, and the missing part is taken from the germline J gene. The V and J genes are TRBV20-1 and TRBJ2-6; TRBD2 agrees at 12 bases. The CDR3 has 18 residues. V was clipped by 0 bases and J by 0 bases; unmatched bases: 3. Germline CDR1 DFQATT, CDR2 SNEGSKA (reference sequence). The sequenced CDR3 bases are TGCAGTGCTAGAGATCTAGCGGGAGGGAGCTCTGGGGCCAACGTC. Amino acids: CSARDLAGGSSGANV. In full, the CDR3 is CSARDLAGGSSGANVLTF.

Points on this clone: The read finishes 3 residues shy of the CDR3 end, and the germline J gene is used to complete it. The rearrangement links TRBV19 to TRBJ1-5; D remains ambiguous. Trimming took off 6 bases at V and 4 bases at J, with 7 bases between the two ends. This CDR3 is 12 amino acids long. Germline values: CDR1 LNHDA, CDR2 SQIVND (reference sequence). The covered CDR3 bases are TGTGCCAGTAGCCTTTTAAATCAGCCC. This sequence encodes CASSLLNQP. The full CDR3 reads CASSLLNQPQHF.

In this sample, this clone turned up many times. The read is 3 residues too short to cover the CDR3 end, so that end is filled in from the germline J gene. The V call is TRBV2, the J call TRBJ2-5; TRBD2 aligns across 8 bases. The CDR3 is made up of 16 amino acids. V dropped 2 bases and J dropped 3; count of bases not matched to a gene: 8. Per germline, CDR1 SNHLY and CDR2 FYNNEI. CDR3 DNA, as far as it was read: TGTGCCAGCAGTGAATCCCGCGGTAGCGGGAAAGAGACC. Its translation is CASSESRGSGKET. The complete CDR3 protein is CASSESRGSGKETQYF.

This clone came up many times. The observed sequence ends 3 residues before the CDR3 terminus, with the missing tail filled in from the germline J gene. V usage is TRBV20-1 and J usage is TRBJ2-5; 8 nucleotides match TRBD2. CDR1 is DFQATT and CDR2 is SNEGSKA in the germline V gene (reference sequence). The CDR3 spans 15 residues. The V gene end was trimmed by 1 base and the J gene end by 2 bases; junction bases not matched to a gene: 6. The part of the CDR3 DNA that was read is TGCAGTGCTAGAGGACCATCGGGGGGGCAAGAGACC. Amino acid sequence: CSARGPSGGQET. The CDR3 as a whole reads CSARGPSGGQETQYF.

This clone was seen at least ten times. The read ends 3 residues shy of where the CDR3 ends; the end is completed using the germline J gene. The chain couples TRBV29-1 to TRBJ2-1, with D hard to call. V gave up 5 bases and J gave up 0 bases, with 8 bases separating them. This CDR3 is 13 amino acids long. Germline CDR1 SQVTM, CDR2 ANQGSEA. The CDR3 DNA, read in part, is TGCAGCGTTTTTACTGTCTCCTACAATGAG. Protein: CSVFTVSYNE. The entire CDR3 protein reads CSVFTVSYNEQFF.

Many counts were recorded for this clone. The read ends 3 residues early relative to the CDR3; the germline J gene fills the gap. The chain uses TRBV7-9 and TRBJ2-7; 13 positions agree with TRBD2. Germline V gene data show CDR1 as SEHNR and CDR2 as FQNEAQ (reference sequence). Germline trimming cut 5 bases from V and 5 bases from J; bases unmatched to any gene: 6. CDR3 size: 15 residues. The sequenced CDR3 bases are TGTGCCAGCAGCCCGGGACTAGCGGGATTCGACGAG. Its protein is CASSPGLAGFDE. The complete CDR3 sequence is CASSPGLAGFDEQYF.

At least ten counts were recorded for this clone. The read halts 3 residues ahead of the CDR3 end, with the missing end drawn from the germline J gene. The chain uses TRBV7-2 and TRBJ1-1; 7 bases are shared with TRBD1. Germline V lookup: CDR1 SGHTA, CDR2 FQGNSA. This CDR3 has 14 residues. V dropped 4 bases and J dropped 5; count of bases not matched to a gene: 7. The CDR3 loop reads CASSSGRGSTEAFF. The CDR3 DNA, read in part, is TGTGCCAGCAGCTCCGGCAGGGGGTCAACTGAA.

In this sample, this clone turned up many times. The sequenced fragment ends 3 residues before the CDR3 boundary, so the rest is inferred from the germline J gene. The chain has TRBV6-1 and TRBJ2-3, with D unclear. The CDR3 contains 12 residues. Germline V gene sequence: CDR1 MNHNS, CDR2 SASEGT. Here the CDR3 reads CASSASEIPQYF. The CDR3 DNA, read in part, is TGTGCCAGCAGTGCTAGTGAGATACCG.

Many counts were recorded for this clone. The read terminates 3 residues ahead of where the CDR3 ends, so the germline J gene completes it. The chain is built from TRBV30 and TRBJ1-1; D gene unclear. The germline gives CDR1 GTSNPN, CDR2 SVGIG (reference sequence). V was trimmed by 0 bases and J by 2 bases, leaving 13 bases between them. There are 15 residues in the CDR3. The DNA read from the CDR3 is TGTGCCTGGAGTGTTGGCGGGTTTGGAAACACTGAA. This encodes CAWSVGGFGNTE. The whole CDR3 sequence reads CAWSVGGFGNTEAFF.

This clone was detected ten times or more. The CDR3 end lies 3 residues beyond the end of the read and is filled in from the germline J gene. The chain links TRBV6-1 to TRBJ2-1; a weak D match, TRBD1 (5 bases). Germline V gives CDR1 MNHNS, CDR2 SASEGT. Trimming shortened V by 2 bases and J by 3 bases, and 14 bases separated the two germline ends. The CDR3 runs 16 residues. CDR3 bases read: TGTGCCAGCAGTGAAACATGGCAGGGTTTCTACAATGAG. This codes for CASSETWQGFYNE. The full CDR3 is CASSETWQGFYNEQFF.

This clone was counted at least ten times. Read data end 3 residues before the CDR3 end; the end is taken from the germline J gene. This sample includes further DNA sequences coding for the same CDR3. V usage is TRBV5-1 and J usage is TRBJ1-3; 8 nucleotides agree with TRBD1. Germline CDR1 and CDR2: SGHRS and YFSETQ. Germline trimming cut 3 bases from V and 0 bases from J; bases unmatched to any gene: 5. CDR3 length: 16 residues. The CDR3 bases that were read are TGCGCCAGCAGCTCGACAGGGGCTGACTCTGGAAACACC. Its protein is CASSSTGADSGNT. The CDR3 in its entirety is CASSSTGADSGNTIYF.

In regard to this clone: Only one base separates this from a far larger clonotype, so it likely reflects a read error. The CDR3 extends 3 residues past the end of the read, so its final part is completed from the germline J gene. Distinct nucleotide sequences in the sample also encode this CDR3. This sequence joins TRBV20-1 and TRBJ1-2, with 8 bases aligning to TRBD1. Per germline, CDR1 DFQATT and CDR2 SNEGSKA (reference sequence). The CDR3 totals 14 residues. The part of the CDR3 DNA that was read is TGCAGTGCGTGGACAGGGATAGCGACAGATACG. It specifies CSAWTGIATDT. The CDR3, in full, reads CSAWTGIATDTYTF.

This clone has a count of ten or more. The CDR3 end is not reached by the read, which stops 3 residues before it; the germline J gene fills it in. V gene TRBV20-1 combines with J gene TRBJ2-1, with D unresolved. The CDR3 covers 15 residues. The germline V gene has CDR1 DFQATT and CDR2 SNEGSKA (reference sequence). The V gene lost 0 bases and the J gene lost 3 bases, with 12 bases spanning the gap. CDR3 in amino acids: CSARDLDSDYNEQFF. The DNA read from the CDR3 is TGCAGTGCTAGAGATCTAGACTCGGACTACAATGAG.

This clone was counted ten times or more. From the germline J gene comes the end of the CDR3, since the read stops 3 residues before it. This chain connects TRBV7-2 to TRBJ2-1; D is possibly TRBD2 (6 bases). V gave up 5 bases and J gave up 6 bases, with 17 bases separating them. Germline V CDR1 and CDR2: SGHTA, FQGNSA. This CDR3 is 15 amino acids long. The CDR3 protein is CASSQAGGKGNEQFF. The covered CDR3 bases are TGTGCCAGCAGCCAGGCGGGCGGGAAGGGCAATGAG. Combining the CDR3 with reference TRBV7-2 and TRBJ2-1 gives the whole variable domain GAGVSQSPSNKVTEKGKDVELRCDPISGHTALYWYRQSLGQGLEFLIYFQGNSAPDKSGLPSDRFSAERTGGSVSTLTIQRTQQEDSAVYLCASSQAGGKGNEQFFGPGTRLTVL.

This clone was detected many times. Read data end 3 residues before the CDR3 end; the end is taken from the germline J gene. The chain joins TRBV7-9 to TRBJ2-1, with no clear D. The CDR3 contains 13 residues. Germline V gene data show CDR1 as SEHNR and CDR2 as FQNEAQ (reference sequence). Trimming pared 1 base from V and 6 bases from J, leaving 7 bases between. CDR3 DNA, as far as it was read: TGTGCCAGCAGCTTAGGACTCTTCAATGAG. Translated, it gives CASSLGLFNE. The whole CDR3 protein reads CASSLGLFNEQFF.

This clone was recorded at least ten times. The read stops 3 residues short of the end of the CDR3; the missing end is completed from the germline J gene. The V gene is TRBV23-1, the J gene TRBJ2-7; D uncertain. TRBV23-1 is given ORF status, its function remaining uncertain. This CDR3 is 14 amino acids long. Deletions cut 1 base from V and 2 bases from J, with 9 bases between. This CDR3 reads CASSQFPETYEQYF. The DNA read from the CDR3 is TGCGCCAGCAGTCAATTCCCAGAGACCTACGAG.